The sequence of this T cell receptor beta chain was determined in a study of T-cell memory formation after mild COVID-19. With regard to this clonotype: Antigen specificity is unknown.

5'RACE, which relied on constant-segment primers, yielded TCR alpha and TCR beta cDNA libraries carrying sample barcodes and UMIs. TCRdb re-derived calls from the 5' RACE reads in MiXCR, one entry per CDR3 protein. The sample lists about 470,000 distinct CDR3 sequences; nearly 25% were seen once. Findings of the study overall: Clonal second-wave expansions that peaked on day 37 had unconfirmed SARS-CoV-2 specificity.

This receptor was taken from an adult woman who had mild COVID-19 (a few samples of this study predate the infection). Cell type and time point are not known. Material for sequencing was PBMCs or a T cell subset sorted from them (not recorded which).

The CDR3, as DNA: TGCAGTGCTAGGGGACTTCGCGGGGGCTCCTACAATGAGCAGTTCTTC. The encoded protein is CSARGLRGGSYNEQFF. The J gene is TRBJ2-1, the V gene TRBV20-1; the match to TRBD2 covers 7 bases. The CDR3 is 16 amino acids. Germline V gene sequence: CDR1 DFQATT, CDR2 SNEGSKA (reference sequence). After removal of 3 bases from V and 0 bases from J, the junction contained 8 bases not matched to a gene.